The 6 T cell receptor beta chains given below trace back to one sample, sequenced in a study of T cell repertoires in cytomegalovirus infection. TCRdb fed the reads into MiXCR, producing one record per CDR3 protein. The sample lists roughly 150,000 distinct CDR3 sequences, around 24% occurring once. Input material: PBMCs. The receptors here all came from a human donor in good health (CMV status not recorded). Some clones in this sample may be carry-over from other donors' samples.

This clonotype was detected ten times or more. V and J are TRBV7-2 and TRBJ2-7, with D possibly matching TRBD2 (6 bases). The germline gives CDR1 SGHTA, CDR2 FQGNSA. V dropped 4 bases and J dropped 6 bases, with 10 bases sitting between them. There are 12 residues in the CDR3. The CDR3: CASSSLATEQYF. The CDR3 DNA is TGTGCCAGCAGCTCGCTAGCGACCGAGCAGTACTTC.

This clonotype was seen only a few times. This chain joins TRBV6-2 or TRBV6-3 and TRBJ2-3, with a possible D match to TRBD1 (6 bases). Germline loops: CDR1 MNHEY, CDR2 SVGEGT. Trimming cost V 8 bases and J 2 bases, with 20 bases left between them. CDR3 length: 16 amino acids. CDR3 in DNA: TGTGCCAGCGGGATAGGGGGTTCATACTACACAGATACGCAGTATTTT. Translated, it gives CASGIGGSYYTDTQYF.

This chain joins TRBV20-1 and TRBJ2-3; 9 nucleotides match TRBD1. V lost 8 bases to trimming and J lost 0 bases; unmatched junction nucleotides: 9. The CDR3 contains 15 residues. The germline V gene encodes CDR1 DFQATT and CDR2 SNEGSKA (reference sequence). This CDR3 reads CSTNSGTGSTDTQYF. CDR3 nucleotides: TGCAGTACCAACTCCGGGACAGGGAGCACAGATACGCAGTATTTT.

There are many counts of this clonotype. CDR3 amino acids: CASSPRTGEAFF. The CDR3 nucleotides are TGTGCCAGCAGCCCCCGGACAGGAGAAGCTTTCTTT. The chain is built from TRBV7-2 and TRBJ1-1, with 7 bases fitting TRBD1. This CDR3 region has 12 residues. CDR1 and CDR2 from the germline V gene are SGHTA and FQGNSA. The junction had 5 bases not matched to a gene; V was cut back by 5 bases and J by 8 bases.

This clonotype was counted a few times. The chain combines TRBV20-1 with TRBJ2-2; 8 nucleotides match TRBD2. Germline values: CDR1 DFQATT, CDR2 SNEGSKA (reference sequence). The CDR3 consists of 16 residues. The J segment lost 6 bases and the V segment lost 0 bases, leaving 9 bases of the junction unmatched. The CDR3 DNA follows: TGCAGTGCTAGAGACCCGGGAGGGCCGCCGGCCGGGGAGCTGTTTTTT. This codes for CSARDPGGPPAGELFF.

This clonotype has a handful of counts. The chain combines TRBV6-6 with TRBJ1-1; 7 bases match TRBD1. Losses at the gene ends were 6 bases for V and 3 bases for J; bases not matched to a gene: 1. CDR1 MNHNY and CDR2 SVGAGI come from the germline V gene (reference sequence). The CDR3 sequence is 12 residues long. The CDR3 coding sequence is TGTGCCAGCAGGGACAGGTACACTGAAGCTTTCTTT. Protein product: CASRDRYTEAFF.